These T cell receptor beta chains were read from a single sample in a study of memory CD8 T cells in hepatitis C reinfection. Sequencing was performed with immunoSEQ multiplex PCR; in TCRdb, only in-frame clones are kept and a portion is missing. The table lists 4,500 or so clones, approximately 90% of them singletons. Source material: naive CD8+ T cells sorted from blood. These receptors all stem from a man aged 50 or older with hepatitis C virus infection. CDR3s leave out the opening cysteine and the closing phenylalanine or tryptophan.

TRBV28	TRBJ2-7	ASTPGGVEQY
TRBV27	TRBJ2-2	ASSSPGQGYTGELF
TRBV21-1	TRBJ1-4	ASSKGGKLF
TRBV2	NA	ASSEGQGRSYEQY
TRBV6-5	TRBJ2-5	ASSSGQGKAETQY
TRBV7-9	TRBJ2-7	ASSSTGTPQY
TRBV30	TRBJ2-7	AWSVRTSDSYEQY
TRBV4-2	TRBJ2-7	ASSHSLSSYEQY
TRBV10-1	TRBJ2-7	ASSESSVEQY
TRBV5-1	TRBJ2-7	ASSLSSGYEQY
TRBV28	TRBJ2-2	ASSFEGIGELF
TRBV28	TRBJ2-1	ASSLGREQF
TRBV4-3	TRBJ1-4	ASSQAQGVEKLF
TRBV4-1	TRBJ2-5	ASSQRRFQETQY
TRBV4-1	NA	ASSLGLAGVSYEQY
TRBV9	TRBJ2-7	ASSPRDSGYEQY
TRBV5-1	TRBJ2-7	ASSLGRDREAYEQY
TRBV27	TRBJ2-7	ASSSSNRVFYEQY
TRBV9	TRBJ2-1	ASSVTSADYNEQF
TRBV7-9	TRBJ2-1	ASSSRQGLHNEQF
TRBV5-4	TRBJ2-1	ASSDGQGAMNEQF
TRBV2	TRBJ2-7	ASSNTYEQY
TRBV14	TRBJ1-5	ASSHVGDRSNQPQH
TRBV4-1	TRBJ2-2	ASTTGIPGGELF
TRBV19	TRBJ1-5	ASSIDRVRSPSQPQH
TRBV7-9	TRBJ2-7	ASSYQGAHEQY
TRBV18	TRBJ2-7	ASSPSGTGGNEQY
TRBV27	TRBJ2-7	ASSFRGSSYEQY
TRBV2	TRBJ2-1	ASSEIAGVGLYNEQF
TRBV2	TRBJ2-5	ASSDAYPETQY
TRBV2	TRBJ2-1	ASSESGPYNEQF
TRBV7-9	TRBJ2-7	ASSLASDYEQY
TRBV7-8	TRBJ2-7	ASSLGLAGELSSYEQY
TRBV7-8	TRBJ2-2	ASSLYRGYNTGELF
TRBV9	TRBJ1-3	ASSVDQVPSGNTIY
TRBV7-6	TRBJ2-1	ASSPSSYNEQF
TRBV5-5	TRBJ2-3	ASSLRLDGTDTQY
TRBV2	TRBJ2-7	ASSAGGASYEQY
TRBV27	TRBJ2-1	ASSLGTSGRADLNEQF
TRBV6-5	TRBJ2-7	ASSFSQGNYEQY
TRBV6-5	TRBJ2-1	ASAVGTSAHNEQF
TRBV4-1	TRBJ1-2	ASSQGPGGQGYGYT
TRBV4-3	TRBJ2-7	ASSQGTGGVYEQY
TRBV27	TRBJ1-5	ASSRTTGLYQPQH
TRBV7-6	TRBJ2-7	ASSLSGLAESYEQY